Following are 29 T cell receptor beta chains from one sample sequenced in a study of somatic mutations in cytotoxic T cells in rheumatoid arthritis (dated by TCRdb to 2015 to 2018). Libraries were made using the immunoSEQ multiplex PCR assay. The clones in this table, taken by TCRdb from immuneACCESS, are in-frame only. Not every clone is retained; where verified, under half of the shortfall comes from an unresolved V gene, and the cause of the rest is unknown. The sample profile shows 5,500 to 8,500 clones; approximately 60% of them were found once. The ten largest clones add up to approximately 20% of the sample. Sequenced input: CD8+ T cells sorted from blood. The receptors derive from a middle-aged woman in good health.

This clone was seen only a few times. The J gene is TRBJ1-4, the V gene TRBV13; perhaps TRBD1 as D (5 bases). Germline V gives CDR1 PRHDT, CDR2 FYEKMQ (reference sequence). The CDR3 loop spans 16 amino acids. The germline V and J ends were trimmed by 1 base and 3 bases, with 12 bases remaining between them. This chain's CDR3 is CASSLDGGIANEKLFF. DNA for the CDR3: TGTGCCAGCAGCTTAGATGGGGGGATCGCTAATGAAAAACTGTTTTTT. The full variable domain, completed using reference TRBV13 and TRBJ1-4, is AAGVIQSPRHLIKEKRETATLKCYPIPRHDTVYWYQQGPGQDPQFLISFYEKMQSDKGSIPDRFSAQQFSDYHSELNMSSLELGDSALYFCASSLDGGIANEKLFFGSGTQLSVL.

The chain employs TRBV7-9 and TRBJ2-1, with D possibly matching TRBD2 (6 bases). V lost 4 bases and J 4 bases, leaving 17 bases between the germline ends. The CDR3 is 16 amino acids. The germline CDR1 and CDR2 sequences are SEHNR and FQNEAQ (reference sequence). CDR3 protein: CASSSEYGAGYNEQFF. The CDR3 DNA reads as TGTGCCAGCAGCTCCGAATATGGGGCGGGGTACAATGAGCAGTTCTTC.

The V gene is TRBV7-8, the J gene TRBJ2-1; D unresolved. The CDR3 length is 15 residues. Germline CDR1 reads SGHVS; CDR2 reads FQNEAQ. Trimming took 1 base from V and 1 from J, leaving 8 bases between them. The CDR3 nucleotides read TGTGCCAGCAGCTTAGAAGGGATTTCCTACAATGAGCAGTTCTTC. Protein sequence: CASSLEGISYNEQFF.

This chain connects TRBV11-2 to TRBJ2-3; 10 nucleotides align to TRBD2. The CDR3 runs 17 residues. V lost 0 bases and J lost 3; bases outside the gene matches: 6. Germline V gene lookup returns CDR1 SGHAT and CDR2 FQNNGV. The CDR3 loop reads CASSLELAGEPTDTQYF. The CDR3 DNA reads TGTGCCAGCAGCTTAGAGCTAGCGGGAGAGCCAACAGATACGCAGTATTTT.

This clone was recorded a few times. Here the CDR3 DNA reads TGCGCCAGCAGCCAAGACAAATTTGGAAACACCATATATTTT. It encodes CASSQDKFGNTIYF. This chain uses TRBV4-1 with TRBJ1-3, with D unclear. The germline V gene has CDR1 MGHRA and CDR2 YSYEKL. This CDR3 region has 14 residues. Trimming cost V 0 bases and J 3 bases, with 6 bases left between them.

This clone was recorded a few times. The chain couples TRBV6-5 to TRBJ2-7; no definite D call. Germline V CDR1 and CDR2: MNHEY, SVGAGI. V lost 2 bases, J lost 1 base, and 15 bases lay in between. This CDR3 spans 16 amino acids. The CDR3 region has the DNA TGTGCCAGCAGTTACACCTGGGCAGGTTCATCCTACGAGCAGTACTTC. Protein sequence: CASSYTWAGSSYEQYF.

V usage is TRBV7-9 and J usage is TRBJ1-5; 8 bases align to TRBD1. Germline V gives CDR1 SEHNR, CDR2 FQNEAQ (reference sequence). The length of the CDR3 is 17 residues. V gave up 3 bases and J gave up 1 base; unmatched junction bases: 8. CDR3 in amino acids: CASSFGGRGRSNQPQHF. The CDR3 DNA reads TGTGCCAGCAGCTTCGGGGGCAGGGGGCGAAGCAATCAGCCCCAGCATTTT.

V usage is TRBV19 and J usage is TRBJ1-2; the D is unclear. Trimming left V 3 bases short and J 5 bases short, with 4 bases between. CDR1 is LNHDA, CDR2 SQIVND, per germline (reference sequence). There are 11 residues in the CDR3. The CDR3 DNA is TGTGCCAGTAGTATCAATTATGGCTACACCTTC. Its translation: CASSINYGYTF.

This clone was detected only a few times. CDR3 loop: CASSFSSTTVDQPQHF. In nucleotides, the CDR3 is TGTGCCAGCAGCTTCAGTTCGACGACTGTAGATCAGCCCCAGCATTTT. The J gene is TRBJ1-5, the V gene TRBV7-9, with D uncertain. V was shortened by 3 bases and J by 5 bases, with 17 bases between the two germline ends. CDR3 length: 16 amino acids. Per the germline V gene, CDR1 is SEHNR and CDR2 is FQNEAQ (reference sequence).

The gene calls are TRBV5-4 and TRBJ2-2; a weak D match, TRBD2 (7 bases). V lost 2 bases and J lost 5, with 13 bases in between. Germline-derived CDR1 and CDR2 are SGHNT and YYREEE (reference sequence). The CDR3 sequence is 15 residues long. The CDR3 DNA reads TGTGCCAGCAGCTTTTTACAGGGAGGGACCGGGGAGCTGTTTTTT. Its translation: CASSFLQGGTGELFF.

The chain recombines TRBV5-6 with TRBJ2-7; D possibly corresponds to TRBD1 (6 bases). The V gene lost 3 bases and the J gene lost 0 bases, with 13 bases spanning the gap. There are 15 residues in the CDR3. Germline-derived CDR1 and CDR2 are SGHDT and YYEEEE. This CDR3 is CASSSSGTHSYEQYF. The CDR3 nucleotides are TGTGCCAGCAGCTCCTCCGGGACACACTCCTACGAGCAGTACTTC.

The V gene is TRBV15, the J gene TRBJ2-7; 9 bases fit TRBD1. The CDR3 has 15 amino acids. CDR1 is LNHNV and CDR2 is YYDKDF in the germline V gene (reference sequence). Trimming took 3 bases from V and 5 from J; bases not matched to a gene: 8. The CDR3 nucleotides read TGTGCCACCAGCAGTTGGGACAGGGCGAGTGACGAGCAGTACTTC. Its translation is CATSSWDRASDEQYF.

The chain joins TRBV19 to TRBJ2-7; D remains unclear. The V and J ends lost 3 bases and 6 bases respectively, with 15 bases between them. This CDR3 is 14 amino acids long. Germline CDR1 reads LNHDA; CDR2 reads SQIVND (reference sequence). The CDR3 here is CASSILGTSSEQYF. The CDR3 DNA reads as TGTGCCAGTAGTATCCTCGGTACCTCGAGCGAGCAGTACTTC.

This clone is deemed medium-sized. The CDR3 sequence is CASSAATVNNEQFF. The CDR3 DNA is TGTGCCAGCAGCGCCGCTACAGTTAACAATGAGCAGTTCTTC. This chain links TRBV5-6 with TRBJ2-1; no clear D gene. This CDR3 contains 14 residues. The germline V and J ends were trimmed by 4 bases and 5 bases, with 13 bases remaining between them. The V gene's germline CDR1 is SGHDT and CDR2 YYEEEE. The full variable domain, its missing parts supplied by reference TRBV5-6 and TRBJ2-1, is DAGVTQSPTHLIKTRGQQVTLRCSPKSGHDTVSWYQQALGQGPQFIFQYYEEEERQRGNFPDRFSGHQFPNYSSELNVNALLLGDSALYLCASSAATVNNEQFFGPGTRLTVL.

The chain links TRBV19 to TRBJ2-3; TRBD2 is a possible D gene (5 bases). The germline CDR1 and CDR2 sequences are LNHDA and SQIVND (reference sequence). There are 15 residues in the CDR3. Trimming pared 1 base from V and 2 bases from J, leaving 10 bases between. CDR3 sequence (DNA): TGTGCCAGTAGTATAGTTCCGGGGATCACAGATACGCAGTATTTT. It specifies CASSIVPGITDTQYF.

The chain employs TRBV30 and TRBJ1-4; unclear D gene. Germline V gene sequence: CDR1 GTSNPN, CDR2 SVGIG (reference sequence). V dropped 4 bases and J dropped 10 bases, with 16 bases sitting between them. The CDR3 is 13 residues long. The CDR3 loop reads CAWMEGTARKLFF. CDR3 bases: TGTGCCTGGATGGAGGGTACTGCTAGAAAACTGTTTTTT.

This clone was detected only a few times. The CDR3 DNA reads as TGTGCCAGCGAGCCCATACAGGGTTTGGATCAGCCCCAGCATTTT. Translation: CASEPIQGLDQPQHF. The chain carries TRBV2 and TRBJ1-5, with D perhaps TRBD1 (6 bases). V was pared by 8 bases and J by 5 bases, with 19 bases between. The CDR3 has 15 residues. Germline assignment: CDR1 SNHLY and CDR2 FYNNEI.

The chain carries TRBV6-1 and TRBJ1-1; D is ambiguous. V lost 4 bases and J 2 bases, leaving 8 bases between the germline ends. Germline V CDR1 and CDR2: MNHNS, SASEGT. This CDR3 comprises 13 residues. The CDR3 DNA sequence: TGTGCCAGCAGTGGGGCGGAAAACACTGAAGCTTTCTTT. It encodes CASSGAENTEAFF.

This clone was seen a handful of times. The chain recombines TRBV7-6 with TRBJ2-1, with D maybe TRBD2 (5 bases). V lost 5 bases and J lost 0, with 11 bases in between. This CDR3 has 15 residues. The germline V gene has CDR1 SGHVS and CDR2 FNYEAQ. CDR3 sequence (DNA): TGTGCCAGCAGCAAGGACTTCAGCTCCTACAATGAGCAGTTCTTC. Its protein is CASSKDFSSYNEQFF.

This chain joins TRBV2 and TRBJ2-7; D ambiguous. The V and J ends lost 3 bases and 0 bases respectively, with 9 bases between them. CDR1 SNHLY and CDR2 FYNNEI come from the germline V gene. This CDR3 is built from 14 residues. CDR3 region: CASSEFAGSYEQYF. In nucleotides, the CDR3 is TGTGCCAGCAGTGAGTTCGCCGGCTCCTACGAGCAGTACTTC.

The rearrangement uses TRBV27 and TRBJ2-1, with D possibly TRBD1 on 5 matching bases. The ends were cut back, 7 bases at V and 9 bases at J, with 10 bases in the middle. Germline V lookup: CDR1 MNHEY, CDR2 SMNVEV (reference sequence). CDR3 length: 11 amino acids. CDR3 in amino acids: CASTQGPEQFF. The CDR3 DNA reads TGTGCCAGCACTCAGGGTCCTGAGCAGTTCTTC.

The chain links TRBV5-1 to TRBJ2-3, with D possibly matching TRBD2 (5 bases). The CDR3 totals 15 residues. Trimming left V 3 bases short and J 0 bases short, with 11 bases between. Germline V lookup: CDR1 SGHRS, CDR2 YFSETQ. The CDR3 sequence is CASSYSRGSTDTQYF. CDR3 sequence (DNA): TGCGCCAGCAGCTATTCCCGGGGTAGCACAGATACGCAGTATTTT.

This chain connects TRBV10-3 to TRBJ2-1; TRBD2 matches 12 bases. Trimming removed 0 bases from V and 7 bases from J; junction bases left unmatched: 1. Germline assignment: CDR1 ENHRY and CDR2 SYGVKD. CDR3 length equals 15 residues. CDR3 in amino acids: CAISESGTSGNEQFF. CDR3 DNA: TGTGCCATCAGTGAGTCAGGGACTAGCGGGAATGAGCAGTTCTTC.

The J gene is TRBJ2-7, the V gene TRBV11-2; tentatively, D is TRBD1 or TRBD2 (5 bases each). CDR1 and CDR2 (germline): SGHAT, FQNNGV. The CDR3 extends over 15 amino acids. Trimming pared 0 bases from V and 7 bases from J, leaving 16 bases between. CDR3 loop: CASSLEWSREQEQYF. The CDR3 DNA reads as TGTGCCAGCAGCTTAGAATGGTCCAGGGAGCAAGAGCAGTACTTC.

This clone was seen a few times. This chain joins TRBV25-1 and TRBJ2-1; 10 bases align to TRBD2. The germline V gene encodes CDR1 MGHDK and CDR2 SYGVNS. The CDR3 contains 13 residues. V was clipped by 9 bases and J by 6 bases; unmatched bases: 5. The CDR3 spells CASTSGNINEQFF. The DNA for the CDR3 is TGTGCCAGTACTAGCGGGAACATCAATGAGCAGTTCTTC. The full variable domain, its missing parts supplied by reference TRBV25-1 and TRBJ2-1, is EADIYQTPRYLVIGTGKKITLECSQTMGHDKMYWYQQDPGMELHLIHYSYGVNSTEKGDLSSESTVSRIRTEHFPLTLESARPSHTSQYLCASTSGNINEQFFGPGTRLTVL.

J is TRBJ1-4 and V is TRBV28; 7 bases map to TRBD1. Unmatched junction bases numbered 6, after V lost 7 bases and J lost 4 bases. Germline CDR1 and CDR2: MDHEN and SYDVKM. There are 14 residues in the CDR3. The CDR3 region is CASTMTGSNEKLFF. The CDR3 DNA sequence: TGTGCCAGCACCATGACAGGGAGTAATGAAAAACTGTTTTTT. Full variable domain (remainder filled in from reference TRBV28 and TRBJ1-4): DVKVTQSSRYLVKRTGEKVFLECVQDMDHENMFWYRQDPGLGLRLIYFSYDVKMKEKGDIPEGYSVSREKKERFSLILESASTNQTSMYLCASTMTGSNEKLFFGSGTQLSVL.

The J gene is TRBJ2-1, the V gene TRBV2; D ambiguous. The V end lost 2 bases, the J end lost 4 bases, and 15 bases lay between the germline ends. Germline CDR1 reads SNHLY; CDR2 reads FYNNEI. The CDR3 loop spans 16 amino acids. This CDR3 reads CASSENLAPQYNEQFF. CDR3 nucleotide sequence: TGTGCCAGCAGTGAAAACTTGGCGCCTCAGTACAATGAGCAGTTCTTC.

As DNA, the CDR3 is TGTGCCAGCAGCGAGTCGGGACAGGGGGTTTTTGAGACCCAGTACTTC. Residues: CASSESGQGVFETQYF. The rearrangement uses TRBV7-9 and TRBJ2-5; 11 nucleotides line up with TRBD1. Trimming removed 5 bases from V and 5 bases from J; junction bases left unmatched: 10. There are 16 residues in the CDR3. From germline, CDR1 is SEHNR and CDR2 FQNEAQ (reference sequence).

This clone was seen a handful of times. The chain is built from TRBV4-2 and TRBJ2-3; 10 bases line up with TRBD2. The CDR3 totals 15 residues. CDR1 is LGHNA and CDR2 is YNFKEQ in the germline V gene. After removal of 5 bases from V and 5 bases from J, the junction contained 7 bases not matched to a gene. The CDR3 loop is CASSDEASGGDTQYF. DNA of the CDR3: TGTGCCAGCAGCGATGAAGCTAGCGGGGGAGATACGCAGTATTTT.